Shown below are 22 T cell receptor beta chains from a single sample sequenced in a study of blood T cell repertoires in COVID-19. Profiling relied on immunoSEQ multiplex PCR, and the TCRdb table lists in-frame clones only, not all of them. The sample lists more than 95,000 clones; roughly four fifths were seen once. The sequenced sample was peripheral blood. Source of these receptors: a woman in her sixties or seventies with acute or convalescent COVID-19.

This rearrangement joins TRBV10-2 to TRBJ2-1, with D possibly being TRBD2 (6 bases). CDR3 length equals 14 residues. V lost 3 bases to trimming and J lost 3 bases, with 9 bases between them. CDR1 and CDR2 (germline): WSHSY, SAAADI. The CDR3 region has the DNA TGCGCCAGCAGTGAAACGGGGGACTACAATGAGCAGTTCTTC. This gives the protein CASSETGDYNEQFF.

DNA of the CDR3: TGTGCCAGCAGCGACCAAACAGGGGGCCCCTACGAGCAGTACTTC. This gives the protein CASSDQTGGPYEQYF. This rearrangement joins TRBV7-2 to TRBJ2-7; 9 positions agree with TRBD1. Trimming cost V 5 bases and J 2 bases; bases outside gene matches: 7. There are 15 residues in the CDR3. Germline lookup yields CDR1 SGHTA and CDR2 FQGNSA.

J is TRBJ2-7 and V is TRBV2; perhaps TRBD2 as D (5 bases). Trimming removed 7 bases from V and 0 bases from J, with 7 bases in between. The CDR3 extends over 12 amino acids. Germline V CDR1 and CDR2: SNHLY, FYNNEI. The CDR3 bases are TGTGCCAGCAACGAGGGCTCCTACGAGCAGTACTTC. Its protein product is CASNEGSYEQYF.

The chain joins TRBV7-2 to TRBJ2-7, with 10 nucleotides matching TRBD2. Germline loops: CDR1 SGHTA, CDR2 FQGNSA. The CDR3 sequence is 16 residues long. The V segment lost 5 bases and the J segment 5 bases; nucleotides outside the gene matches: 12. The CDR3 sequence is CASSPAGTSVPHEQYF. The CDR3 DNA follows: TGTGCCAGCAGCCCCGCCGGGACTAGCGTCCCCCACGAGCAGTACTTC.

This clone was recorded once. The chain's CDR3 is CASSFTGGETEAFF. For the CDR3, the DNA is TGTGCCAGCAGCTTCACAGGGGGCGAGACTGAAGCTTTCTTT. This chain links TRBV9 with TRBJ1-1; 9 nucleotides agree with TRBD1. CDR3 size: 14 residues. Germline CDR1 is SGDLS and CDR2 is YYNGEE. The V and J ends lost 4 bases and 5 bases, in that order; junction bases with no gene match: 6.

The chain is built from TRBV7-2 and TRBJ2-1; 7 nucleotides align to TRBD1. Germline values: CDR1 SGHTA, CDR2 FQGNSA. Losses at the gene ends were 4 bases for V and 6 bases for J; bases not matched to a gene: 3. The CDR3 covers 13 residues. This chain's CDR3 is CASSSDRSNEQFF. CDR3 nucleotides: TGTGCCAGCAGCTCGGACAGGTCCAATGAGCAGTTCTTC.

The chain employs TRBV3-1 (or the pseudogene TRBV3-2) and TRBJ2-5; 13 bases line up with TRBD2. Looked up from germline, CDR1 is LGHDT and CDR2 is YNNKEL (reference sequence). The CDR3 sequence is 15 residues long. J lost 4 bases, V lost 6 bases, and 5 bases had no gene match. The CDR3 DNA is TGTGCCAGCAGTACGACTAGCGGGGGGTCAGAGACCCAGTACTTC. This gives the protein CASSTTSGGSETQYF.

Details on this clone: The junction departs from the called germline gene at one end, perhaps through a read error. This chain links TRBV7-7 with TRBJ2-1; D might be TRBD2 (5 bases). The CDR3 loop spans 15 amino acids. Looked up from germline, CDR1 is SSHAT and CDR2 is FNYEAQ (reference sequence). In nucleotides, the CDR3 is TGTGCTAGCAGCTTTGGGGAGACGCTCTACAATGAGCAGTTCTTC. Translating gives CASSFGETLYNEQFF.

This clone showed up just once. The chain uses TRBV29-1 and TRBJ1-2; no firm D call. Germline V gene sequence: CDR1 SQVTM, CDR2 ANQGSEA. This CDR3 spans 12 amino acids. The V end was cut by 4 bases, the J end by 4 bases, with 10 bases between. The CDR3 loop is CSVGRSAYGYTF. The CDR3 coding sequence is TGCAGCGTTGGTCGCAGCGCCTATGGCTACACCTTC.

This clone turned up a few times. DNA for the CDR3: TGTGCCAGCAGCTTCAGGGGGAATGAGCAGTTCTTC. The encoded protein is CASSFRGNEQFF. V usage is TRBV5-6 and J usage is TRBJ2-1; 7 bases fit TRBD1. The ends lost 2 bases at V and 7 bases at J; junction bases unmatched: 0. Looked up from germline, CDR1 is SGHDT and CDR2 is YYEEEE. This CDR3 is built from 12 residues.

The chain links TRBV7-8 to TRBJ2-2; 8 nucleotides line up with TRBD2. Trimming took 8 bases from V and 5 from J; bases not matched to a gene: 19. The CDR3 runs to 18 residues. Germline V lookup: CDR1 SGHVS, CDR2 FQNEAQ. The chain's CDR3 is CASGRFGGSGTLTGELFF. In DNA form, the CDR3 reads TGTGCCAGCGGGCGTTTCGGTGGTAGCGGGACCCTTACCGGGGAGCTGTTTTTT.

The rearrangement links TRBV11-3 to TRBJ2-7; 8 bases agree with TRBD2. Germline values: CDR1 SGHNT, CDR2 YENEEA. Germline trimming cut 3 bases from V and 3 bases from J; bases unmatched to any gene: 1. The length of the CDR3 is 13 residues. DNA for the CDR3: TGTGCCAGCAGCTTCAGCGGGAGCTACGAGCAGTACTTC. Its protein is CASSFSGSYEQYF.

The chain joins TRBV6-2 or TRBV6-3 to TRBJ2-7; D is unresolved. CDR1 and CDR2 (germline): MNHEY, SVGEGT. The CDR3 runs to 14 residues. Between the trimmed V and J ends, which lost 5 bases and 2 bases, there was a span of 13 bases. The CDR3: CASSLRSRPYEQYF. The CDR3 nucleotides are TGTGCCAGCAGTCTCCGGAGTAGGCCCTACGAGCAGTACTTC.

The chain joins TRBV5-5 to TRBJ1-4; 9 bases agree with TRBD1. There are 15 residues in the CDR3. Germline loops: CDR1 SGHKS, CDR2 YYEKEE (reference sequence). The junction had 5 bases not matched to a gene; V was cut back by 0 bases and J by 8 bases. CDR3 amino acids: CASSLGDRDSEKLFF. The CDR3 nucleotides are TGTGCCAGCAGCTTGGGGGACAGGGATAGCGAAAAACTGTTTTTT.

The J gene is TRBJ2-7, the V gene TRBV3-1 (or the pseudogene TRBV3-2), with TRBD1 identical over 11 bases. CDR3 length: 17 residues. V shed 1 base, J shed 2 bases, and the junction held 7 bases outside the gene matches. The germline V gene encodes CDR1 LGHDT and CDR2 YNNKEL (reference sequence). The CDR3 nucleotides are TGTGCCAGCAGCCAAGCCCAGGACAGGGGGCTGGCCTACGAGCAGTACTTC. This encodes CASSQAQDRGLAYEQYF.

In its sample, this clone was seen once. The chain couples TRBV7-2 to TRBJ2-7, with TRBD1 matching over 7 bases. This CDR3 has 16 residues. Germline V lookup: CDR1 SGHTA, CDR2 FQGNSA. The V gene end was trimmed by 1 base and the J gene end by 5 bases; junction bases not matched to a gene: 11. In DNA, the CDR3 is TGTGCCAGCAGCTTAGTGAGGGGGCGCGGAGTAAACGAGCAGTACTTC. Encoded protein: CASSLVRGRGVNEQYF.

The V call is TRBV9, the J call TRBJ2-3; D is undetermined. The length of the CDR3 is 13 residues. V shed 1 base and J shed 3 bases, with 6 bases lying between them. Germline CDR1 and CDR2: SGDLS and YYNGEE. CDR3 sequence: CASSVLSTDTQYF. The CDR3 nucleotides read TGTGCCAGCAGCGTATTGAGTACAGATACGCAGTATTTT.

The genes are TRBV27 and TRBJ2-1, with 11 bases that match TRBD2. CDR3 size: 16 residues. Germline lookup yields CDR1 MNHEY and CDR2 SMNVEV (reference sequence). J gave up 0 bases and V 7 bases, and 5 bases lay outside the gene matches. In DNA form, the CDR3 reads TGTGCCAGCACCTCCGGGACTAGCGGCTCCTACAATGAGCAGTTCTTC. As protein: CASTSGTSGSYNEQFF.

The V and J genes are TRBV4-3 and TRBJ2-3; D is undetermined. V lost 0 bases and J 1 base, leaving 8 bases between the germline ends. The CDR3 runs to 15 residues. Germline V gene data show CDR1 as LGHNA and CDR2 as YSLEER. The CDR3 sequence is CASSQESQGTDTQYF. In nucleotides, the CDR3 is TGCGCCAGCAGCCAAGAGTCTCAGGGCACAGATACGCAGTATTTT.

The gene calls are TRBV6-2 or TRBV6-3 and TRBJ1-1; 9 bases agree with TRBD1. In germline, CDR1 is MNHEY, CDR2 SVGEGT. V was clipped by 4 bases and J by 9 bases; unmatched bases: 6. This CDR3 is built from 13 residues. CDR3 sequence reads: CASSSGQGLQAFF. CDR3 in DNA: TGTGCCAGCAGTTCGGGACAGGGATTACAAGCTTTCTTT.

The chain joins TRBV29-1 to TRBJ2-7; possibly TRBD2 for D (5 bases). Deletions cut 4 bases from V and 0 bases from J, with 10 bases between. Germline V gene lookup returns CDR1 SQVTM and CDR2 ANQGSEA. The CDR3 extends over 13 amino acids. The CDR3 reads CSVVGGSSYEQYF. The DNA of the CDR3 is TGCAGCGTTGTCGGTGGGAGCTCCTACGAGCAGTACTTC.

The V call is TRBV30, the J call TRBJ1-2, with D maybe TRBD1 (5 bases). Trimming removed 3 bases from V and 4 bases from J, with 9 bases in between. Looked up from germline, CDR1 is GTSNPN and CDR2 is SVGIG (reference sequence). The CDR3 runs to 12 residues. CDR3 residues: CAWREGPYGYTF. The CDR3 nucleotides are TGTGCCTGGAGGGAGGGACCCTATGGCTACACCTTC.